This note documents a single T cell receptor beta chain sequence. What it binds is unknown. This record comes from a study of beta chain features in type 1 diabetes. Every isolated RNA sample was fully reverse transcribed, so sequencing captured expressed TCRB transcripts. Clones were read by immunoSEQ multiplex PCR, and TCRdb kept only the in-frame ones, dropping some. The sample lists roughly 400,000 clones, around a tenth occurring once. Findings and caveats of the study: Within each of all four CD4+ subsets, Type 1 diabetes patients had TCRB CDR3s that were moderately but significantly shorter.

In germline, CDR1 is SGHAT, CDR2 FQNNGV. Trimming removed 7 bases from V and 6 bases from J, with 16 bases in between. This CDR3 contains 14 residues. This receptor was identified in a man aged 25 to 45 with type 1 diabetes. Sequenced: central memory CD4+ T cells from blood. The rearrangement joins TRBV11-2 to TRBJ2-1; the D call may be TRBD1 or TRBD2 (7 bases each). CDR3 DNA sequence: TGTGCCAGCACACACAGGGGCGGGGGCAATGAGCAGTTCTTC. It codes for CASTHRGGGNEQFF. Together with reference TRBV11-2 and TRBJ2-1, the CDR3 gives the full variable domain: EAGVAQSPRYKIIEKRQSVAFWCNPISGHATLYWYQQILGQGPKLLIQFQNNGVVDDSQLPKDRFSAERLKGVDSTLKIQPAKLEDSAVYLCASTHRGGGNEQFFGPGTRLTVL.